What follows describes a single T cell receptor beta chain. This sample was taken from a study of blood T cell repertoires in COVID-19. Overall study: Sources were T cells, B-cell-depleted T cells, or PBMCs; the material itself was cDNA or gDNA.

With V trimmed by 2 bases and J by 2 bases, 3 bases remained unmatched. Germline assignment: CDR1 SNHLY and CDR2 FYNNEI. This CDR3 comprises 16 residues. The repertoire was sequenced with immunoSEQ multiplex PCR; TCRdb's copy has only in-frame clones and lacks some. Of a few hundred thousand clones listed, 80% to 90% were seen once; the top ten hold around 6.3%. The clonotype originates from a woman between 45 and 65 years old who had been exposed to COVID-19. Source material: PBMCs or T cells enriched from blood (not recorded which). J is TRBJ2-6 and V is TRBV2; 7 bases are shared with TRBD2. In DNA form, the CDR3 reads TGTGCCAGCAGTGAAAGGGCGGGGGCTGGGGCCAACGTCCTGACTTTC. This codes for CASSERAGAGANVLTF.